The rows below give T cell receptor beta chains drawn from one sample of a study of blood T cells in healthy people across ages. TCRdb re-derived calls from the 5' RACE reads in MiXCR, one entry per CDR3 protein. The sample lists about 720,000 distinct CDR3 sequences, around a fifth occurring once. The sequenced material came from blood. The receptor set was obtained from a man aged 65 to 85 in good health. Each CDR3 is given with its conserved first and last residue. The order of the fields is J gene, V gene, CDR3 protein.

J: TRBJ2-5; V: TRBV12-3/TRBV12-4; CDR3: CASSPSGRQETQYF
J: TRBJ1-2; V: TRBV11-2; CDR3: CASSLIGGANYGYTF
J: -; V: TRBV6-1; CDR3: CASSKQGNSRQETQYF
J: TRBJ2-3; V: TRBV5-6; CDR3: CASSWTGAEPTDTQYF
J: TRBJ1-2; V: TRBV7-2; CDR3: CASSLVWAGGYTF
J: TRBJ1-2; V: TRBV27; CDR3: CASSLKGPHYGYTF
J: TRBJ1-1; V: TRBV7-9; CDR3: CASHPYTEAFF
J: TRBJ2-2; V: TRBV13; CDR3: CASSPPWEGGELFF
J: TRBJ2-5; V: TRBV29-1; CDR3: CSASGLASETLYF
J: TRBJ2-3; V: TRBV6-2/TRBV6-3; CDR3: CASNAGWGSTDTQYF
J: TRBJ2-1; V: TRBV5-6; CDR3: CASSIKTRPNYEEQFF
J: TRBJ1-1; V: TRBV6-5; CDR3: CASSYSTMQGDTEAFF
J: TRBJ1-2; V: TRBV10-3; CDR3: CAISDWDRANGYTF
J: TRBJ1-2; V: TRBV12-3/TRBV12-4; CDR3: CASRSQAGNAYGYTF
J: TRBJ2-1; V: TRBV18; CDR3: CASSPEVGGGSSYNEQFF
J: TRBJ2-3; V: TRBV9; CDR3: CASSASTGVTDTQYF
J: -; V: TRBV20-1; CDR3: CSAGLAGLNEQFF
J: TRBJ1-2; V: TRBV20-1; CDR3: CSASEYGYTF
J: TRBJ1-1; V: TRBV6-5; CDR3: CASRMGRNTEAFF
J: -; V: TRBV6-2/TRBV6-3; CDR3: CASTLPSGRFEQFF
J: TRBJ2-3; V: TRBV10-3; CDR3: CAINGGDASTDTQYF
J: TRBJ1-1; V: TRBV27; CDR3: CASSPRGGKVNTEAFF
J: TRBJ2-5; V: TRBV28; CDR3: CASPPSYGRGSLQETQYF
J: TRBJ1-6; V: TRBV12-3/TRBV12-4; CDR3: CASSLGDRGNSPPHF
J: -; V: TRBV28; CDR3: CASRGPGRRQFF
J: -; V: TRBV5-8; CDR3: CASSSGGGLATNEQFF
J: TRBJ1-5; V: TRBV12-3/TRBV12-4; CDR3: CAGSLAGAGQPQHF
J: TRBJ1-1; V: TRBV20-1; CDR3: CSARDPSHGAYGAFF